The 30 T cell receptor beta chains in this list originate from one sample, sequenced in a study of glioma-infiltrating T cells after dendritic cell vaccination. Sequencing was performed with immunoSEQ multiplex PCR; in TCRdb, only in-frame clones are kept and a portion is missing. Of some 87,000 clones in the sample, approximately 81% were seen once. The specimen was blood, collected before dendritic cell vaccination. These receptors came from a human donor with glioblastoma.

The count of this clone is one. The chain links TRBV11-3 to TRBJ2-1; TRBD2 matches at 10 bases. The germline V gene encodes CDR1 SGHNT and CDR2 YENEEA. The V segment lost 6 bases and the J segment 8 bases; nucleotides outside the gene matches: 7. The CDR3 is 14 amino acids. CDR3 region: CASSFSGGPYEQFF. For the CDR3, the DNA is TGTGCCAGCAGTTTTAGCGGGGGGCCCTATGAGCAGTTCTTC. The variable domain in full, with the rest retrieved from reference TRBV11-3 and TRBJ2-1, is EAGVVQSPRYKIIEKKQPVAFWCNPISGHNTLYWYLQNLGQGPELLIRYENEEAVDDSQLPKDRFSAERLKGVDSTLKIQPAELGDSAVYLCASSFSGGPYEQFFGPGTRLTVL.

The chain employs TRBV14 and TRBJ2-7; TRBD1 matches 8 bases. In germline, CDR1 is SGHDN, CDR2 FVKESK. The length of the CDR3 is 17 residues. V shed 2 bases and J 3 bases; nucleotides not matched to a gene: 12. The CDR3 coding sequence is TGTGCCAGCAGCCAAATCCGACAGGGGAGAACTCACTACGAGCAGTACTTC. Translated, it gives CASSQIRQGRTHYEQYF.

This chain joins TRBV11-3 and TRBJ2-1; 10 nucleotides match TRBD1. V lost 4 bases to trimming and J lost 8 bases; unmatched junction nucleotides: 5. Germline assignment: CDR1 SGHNT and CDR2 YENEEA. The length of the CDR3 is 14 residues. The CDR3 region is CASSSQGTGDEQFF. The CDR3 DNA reads TGTGCCAGCAGCTCCCAAGGGACAGGGGATGAGCAGTTCTTC.

The J gene is TRBJ2-5, the V gene TRBV6-1; D is possibly TRBD2 (6 bases). This CDR3 is built from 15 residues. Deletions cut 1 base from V and 5 bases from J, with 14 bases between. Germline loops: CDR1 MNHNS, CDR2 SASEGT. CDR3 residues: CASSEVARGSETQYF. CDR3 coding DNA: TGTGCCAGCAGTGAAGTGGCCCGGGGGTCGGAGACCCAGTACTTC.

J is TRBJ2-1 and V is TRBV7-9; 8 nucleotides agree with TRBD2. Trimming cost V 3 bases and J 11 bases; bases outside gene matches: 9. Germline values: CDR1 SEHNR, CDR2 FQNEAQ (reference sequence). The CDR3 runs to 14 residues. In nucleotides, the CDR3 is TGTGCCAGCAGCTTGACTAGCGAACCCTTTAAGCAGTTCTTC. Translation: CASSLTSEPFKQFF.

This chain links TRBV6-5 with TRBJ1-6; 10 nucleotides match TRBD1. Trimming removed 4 bases from V and 8 bases from J; junction bases left unmatched: 5. This CDR3 comprises 15 residues. Germline V gene lookup returns CDR1 MNHEY and CDR2 SVGAGI. The CDR3 protein is CASSSPGQGHSPLHF. The CDR3 bases are TGTGCCAGCAGTTCGCCGGGACAGGGGCATTCACCCCTCCACTTT.

This clone appeared a few times. V usage is TRBV7-9 and J usage is TRBJ1-2, with no clear D. The ends were cut back, 1 base at V and 0 bases at J, with 6 bases in the middle. The CDR3 consists of 14 residues. Germline CDR1 SEHNR, CDR2 FQNEAQ (reference sequence). CDR3 DNA: TGTGCCAGCAGCTTAGGGAGAGCTAACTATGGCTACACCTTC. Its translation is CASSLGRANYGYTF.

J is TRBJ1-2 and V is TRBV27; 10 nucleotides line up with TRBD1. The length of the CDR3 is 14 residues. The trim removed 6 bases at V and 7 bases at J, leaving 8 bases unmatched. The V gene's germline CDR1 is MNHEY and CDR2 SMNVEV (reference sequence). This CDR3 is CASRDRDRGRGYTF. CDR3 sequence (DNA): TGTGCCAGCAGAGACCGGGACAGGGGACGTGGCTACACCTTC.

This chain uses TRBV6-1 with TRBJ2-1; D might be TRBD1 (5 bases). CDR1 is MNHNS, CDR2 SASEGT, per germline. V dropped 4 bases and J dropped 0 bases, with 10 bases sitting between them. The CDR3 covers 15 residues. CDR3 nucleotide sequence: TGTGCCAGCAGTGCGATGCAGGGCTCCTACAATGAGCAGTTCTTC. Translating it yields CASSAMQGSYNEQFF.

The rearrangement uses TRBV10-1 and TRBJ1-2; D remains ambiguous. CDR1 WNHNN and CDR2 SYGVQD come from the germline V gene (reference sequence). The V end was cut by 5 bases, the J end by 7 bases, with 14 bases between. This CDR3 has 13 residues. The CDR3 loop is CASSKGPEGGYTF. CDR3 nucleotide sequence: TGCGCCAGCAGTAAAGGGCCCGAGGGTGGCTACACCTTC.

This clone was seen only a few times. The V gene is TRBV6-4, the J gene TRBJ2-3, with D uncertain. Germline V gene data show CDR1 as MRHNA and CDR2 as SNTAGT. Trimming took off 2 bases at V and 3 bases at J, with 6 bases between the two ends. The CDR3 contains 13 residues. The CDR3 protein is CASSDPGTDTQYF. The CDR3 coding sequence is TGTGCCAGCAGTGACCCCGGGACAGATACGCAGTATTTT.

This clone has more than one count but fewer than ten. The V call is TRBV6-1, the J call TRBJ1-1, with D hard to call. There are 10 residues in the CDR3. The germline V and J ends were trimmed by 7 bases and 6 bases, with 6 bases remaining between them. The germline V gene encodes CDR1 MNHNS and CDR2 SASEGT. This chain's CDR3 is CASKRAEAFF. The CDR3 nucleotides read TGTGCCAGCAAAAGAGCTGAAGCTTTCTTT.

The gene calls are TRBV23-1 and TRBJ1-1, with D tentatively TRBD1 (5 bases). TRBV23-1 is placed among ORFs of uncertain function. V was trimmed by 2 bases and J by 2 bases, leaving 15 bases between them. The CDR3 length is 16 residues. Here the CDR3 DNA reads TGCGCCAGCAGTCAAGTGAGACAGAATGAAAACACTGAAGCTTTCTTT. Encoded protein: CASSQVRQNENTEAFF.

J is TRBJ2-1 and V is TRBV4-3; a possible D gene is TRBD2 (6 bases). V shed 5 bases and J shed 5 bases, with 13 bases lying between them. The CDR3 is made up of 14 amino acids. Germline values: CDR1 LGHNA, CDR2 YSLEER. The CDR3 coding sequence is TGCGCCAGCAGCACAGAGAGGACTAACAATGAGCAGTTCTTC. Residues: CASSTERTNNEQFF.

V and J are TRBV6-1 and TRBJ2-5, with TRBD1 matching over 8 bases. The DNA end favors TRBJ2-7, so the J call may be wrong. Germline values: CDR1 MNHNS, CDR2 SASEGT. The CDR3 loop spans 13 amino acids. CDR3 residues: CASSETGVHEQYF. The CDR3 DNA sequence: TGTGCCAGCAGTGAGACAGGGGTCCACGAGCAGTACTTC.

V is TRBV7-9 and J is TRBJ1-1; D gene uncertain. In germline, CDR1 is SEHNR, CDR2 FQNEAQ (reference sequence). V lost 4 bases and J 1 base, leaving 10 bases between the germline ends. The CDR3 is made up of 14 amino acids. CDR3 sequence (DNA): TGTGCCAGCAGCTCACTGATTGCGAACACTGAAGCTTTCTTT. It codes for CASSSLIANTEAFF.

The rearrangement joins TRBV28 to TRBJ2-7, with D possibly matching TRBD2 (5 bases). The CDR3 consists of 14 residues. CDR1 MDHEN and CDR2 SYDVKM come from the germline V gene. V lost 5 bases and J lost 1, with 12 bases in between. The chain's CDR3 is CASSTSGLSYEQYF. The CDR3 DNA follows: TGTGCCAGCAGTACCTCCGGACTGTCCTACGAGCAGTACTTC. Full variable domain (missing parts from reference TRBV28 and TRBJ2-7): DVKVTQSSRYLVKRTGEKVFLECVQDMDHENMFWYRQDPGLGLRLIYFSYDVKMKEKGDIPEGYSVSREKKERFSLILESASTNQTSMYLCASSTSGLSYEQYFGPGTRLTVT.

The J gene is TRBJ2-7, the V gene TRBV30, with 14 bases identical to TRBD2. V lost 5 bases and J lost 0; bases outside the gene matches: 0. The CDR3 is made up of 14 amino acids. From germline, CDR1 is GTSNPN and CDR2 SVGIG (reference sequence). The CDR3 DNA sequence: TGTGCCTGGGGGACTAGCGGGAGCTCCTACGAGCAGTACTTC. It codes for CAWGTSGSSYEQYF.

This clone was observed a single time. The genes are TRBV14 and TRBJ1-1, with D unclear. This CDR3 spans 12 amino acids. CDR1 and CDR2 (germline): SGHDN, FVKESK. Between the trimmed V and J ends, which lost 4 bases and 6 bases, there was a span of 9 bases. CDR3 sequence: CASSPQSAEAFF. CDR3 in DNA: TGTGCCAGCAGCCCTCAGAGCGCTGAAGCTTTCTTT.

The chain links TRBV7-2 to TRBJ1-4, with 9 bases lining up with TRBD1. The CDR3 runs to 17 residues. After removal of 3 bases from V and 7 bases from J, the junction contained 12 bases not matched to a gene. Per germline, CDR1 SGHTA and CDR2 FQGNSA. CDR3 residues: CASSFTGTGFRGEKLFF. In DNA, the CDR3 is TGTGCCAGCAGCTTTACCGGGACAGGGTTCCGGGGTGAAAAACTGTTTTTT.

The chain joins TRBV7-9 to TRBJ2-5; 12 bases are a match to TRBD1. The germline V gene has CDR1 SEHNR and CDR2 FQNEAQ (reference sequence). The ends lost 5 bases at V and 4 bases at J; junction bases unmatched: 8. CDR3 length: 16 residues. CDR3 sequence: CASSTTGTGGGETQYF. CDR3 DNA sequence: TGTGCCAGCAGCACTACCGGGACAGGGGGCGGAGAGACCCAGTACTTC.

This clone appeared a single time. DNA for the CDR3: TGCGCCAGCAGCTTGGCTCAGGGGAACACCGGGGAGCTGTTTTTT. This codes for CASSLAQGNTGELFF. The J gene is TRBJ2-2, the V gene TRBV5-1, with D maybe TRBD1 (5 bases). Trimming took off 0 bases at V and 1 base at J, with 7 bases between the two ends. This CDR3 comprises 15 residues. The germline CDR1 and CDR2 sequences are SGHRS and YFSETQ.

The rearrangement uses TRBV7-6 and TRBJ2-6, with D possibly TRBD1 on 5 matching bases. This CDR3 contains 15 residues. The germline gives CDR1 SGHVS, CDR2 FNYEAQ. With 6 bases removed from V and 3 bases from J, the gap between germline ends came to 12 bases. The CDR3 DNA is TGTGCCAGCAGTCCCAGGGTCGTTGGGGCCAACGTCCTGACTTTC. Residues: CASSPRVVGANVLTF. Supplemented by reference TRBV7-6 and TRBJ2-6, the full variable domain reads GAGVSQSPRYKVTKRGQDVALRCDPISGHVSLYWYRQALGQGPEFLTYFNYEAQQDKSGLPNDRFSAERPEGSISTLTIQRTEQRDSAMYRCASSPRVVGANVLTFGAGSRLTVL.

V gene TRBV7-6 combines with J gene TRBJ1-5; no firm D call. The CDR3 spans 14 residues. CDR1 and CDR2 from the germline V gene are SGHVS and FNYEAQ. V lost 3 bases and J 5 bases, leaving 11 bases between the germline ends. Written as DNA, the CDR3 is TGTGCCAGCAGCTTTCCGACCGGAGATCAGCCCCAGCATTTT. Encoded protein: CASSFPTGDQPQHF.

This chain uses TRBV25-1 with TRBJ1-1; D might be TRBD1 (5 bases). The CDR3 is 14 amino acids. V dropped 5 bases and J dropped 4 bases, with 14 bases sitting between them. Germline CDR1 reads MGHDK; CDR2 reads SYGVNS. The CDR3 reads CASSPGLLLTEAFF. CDR3 bases: TGTGCCAGCAGTCCGGGACTCCTCCTCACTGAAGCTTTCTTT.

The genes are TRBV5-1 and TRBJ2-5; TRBD1 might be the D (6 bases). The CDR3 loop spans 14 amino acids. Germline V gives CDR1 SGHRS, CDR2 YFSETQ. Trimming removed 1 base from V and 0 bases from J, with 7 bases in between. The CDR3 is CASSLTGNQETQYF. The CDR3 DNA sequence: TGCGCCAGCAGCTTGACAGGGAACCAAGAGACCCAGTACTTC.

The count of this clone is one. V usage is TRBV23-1 and J usage is TRBJ2-7; 7 bases line up with TRBD2. TRBV23-1 is an ORF; its function is uncertain. There are 14 residues in the CDR3. V trimming: 3 bases; J trimming: 4 bases; junction bases outside the gene matches: 6. CDR3 amino acids: CASSHLREDYEQYF. As DNA, the CDR3 is TGCGCCAGCAGTCACCTCCGGGAGGATTACGAGCAGTACTTC.

The gene calls are TRBV2 and TRBJ1-4; D is unclear. The CDR3 runs 13 residues. The germline gives CDR1 SNHLY, CDR2 FYNNEI. Trimming removed 7 bases at V and 9 bases at J, with 15 bases between. CDR3 protein: CASNTRVGKKLFF. CDR3 in DNA: TGTGCCAGCAATACTAGGGTTGGTAAAAAACTGTTTTTT.

The rearrangement joins TRBV18 to TRBJ2-2, with D tentatively TRBD1 (6 bases). V dropped 4 bases and J dropped 4 bases, with 28 bases sitting between them. CDR3 size: 20 residues. CDR1 is KGHSH and CDR2 is LQKENI in the germline V gene. In DNA, the CDR3 is TGTGCCAGCTCACACCCCGTTGGCGTGGGGGCGCAGGTGGCCACCGGGGAGCTGTTTTTT. Translating it yields CASSHPVGVGAQVATGELFF.

In regard to this clone: This CDR3 is also generated by other DNA sequences in the sample. The chain links TRBV19 to TRBJ2-7; the D gene is possibly TRBD2 (5 bases). The V and J ends lost 3 bases and 5 bases respectively, with 11 bases between them. This CDR3 has 13 amino acids. In germline, CDR1 is LNHDA, CDR2 SQIVND (reference sequence). CDR3 protein: CASSIIGSDEQYF. The CDR3 DNA reads as TGTGCCAGTAGTATCATAGGGAGCGACGAGCAGTACTTC.